This entry is about one T cell receptor (beta chain). No antigen is known for it. This entry belongs to a study of Graves' ophthalmopathy and Graves' hyperthyroidism. Findings and limits, study-wide: A 13-signature model separated ophthalmopathy from stable hyperthyroidism, just over 85% sensitivity, 80% to 83% specificity.

Ophthalmopathy in the donors was of moderate-to-severe activity, with CAS ≥3, NOSPECS ≥4 and duration under 3 months. The PBMCs were taken from roughly 9.3 ml of fresh peripheral blood. V lost 8 bases to trimming and J lost 6 bases; unmatched junction nucleotides: 9. CDR3 size: 13 residues. Germline values: CDR1 SGHAT, CDR2 FQNNGV. Investigators amplified TCR beta CDR3 regions from RNA transcripts. HTBI-primed RT-PCR formed the first round, and a multiplex PCR formed the second. Using its own MiXCR run on the multiplex PCR reads, TCRdb lists one record per CDR3 protein. The table has 350,000 to 400,000 distinct CDR3 sequences, about a sixth seen once.

The receptor's source is a woman younger than 30 with Graves' ophthalmopathy. V and J are TRBV11-2 and TRBJ2-7; the match to TRBD2 covers 8 bases. Sequenced: peripheral blood. The CDR3 region is CASHQTSAGEQYF. In DNA, the CDR3 is TGTGCCAGCCACCAGACTAGCGCTGGCGAGCAGTACTTC.